This is a list of T cell receptor beta chains from one sample in a study of PD-L1 blockade in urothelial cancer. Profiling relied on immunoSEQ multiplex PCR, and the TCRdb table lists in-frame clones only, not all of them. Seen here are 48,000 or so clones, 87% observed once, and the top ten hold approximately 15%. The sample was PBMCs, taken around atezolizumab (anti-PD-L1) treatment. The receptors were gathered from a woman aged 55-70 years with urothelial cancer. CDR3s include the opening cysteine and the closing phenylalanine or tryptophan. D genes are given only for firm matches.

j_gene,d_gene,v_gene,CDR3aa
TRBJ2-1,TRBD2,TRBV29-1,CSVLLRGGEQFF
TRBJ1-5,TRBD1,TRBV4-1,CASSPTGQGMQQPQHF
TRBJ1-1,NA,TRBV5-4,CASSLLGVLNTEAFF
TRBJ1-3,NA,TRBV5-1,CASSSETISGNTIYF
TRBJ2-1,TRBD1,TRBV27,CASSAWTGRNEQFF
TRBJ2-7,NA,TRBV11-2,CASSLGAGSYEQYF
TRBJ2-7,NA,TRBV5-1,CASRQTNRDNYEQYF
TRBJ2-1,TRBD1,TRBV29-1,CSVTGQVYNEQFF
TRBJ2-5,TRBD1,TRBV2,CASNRQGQETQYF
TRBJ2-7,NA,TRBV9,CASSVGAGHSYEQYF
TRBJ2-1,TRBD2,TRBV19,CASSSGSGTNNEQFF
TRBJ2-7,NA,TRBV7-9,CASSSTYEQYF
TRBJ2-1,NA,TRBV5-4,CASSRLVGNNEQFF
TRBJ1-1,NA,TRBV14,CASSLQGLNTEAFF
TRBJ2-7,NA,TRBV7-9,CASSLIDYSYEQYF
TRBJ2-7,TRBD2,TRBV6-5,CASRRTSGELEQYF
TRBJ1-6,TRBD1,TRBV27,CASRFSGTENSPLHF
TRBJ1-1,NA,TRBV9,CASSARTSMNTEAFF
TRBJ1-2,NA,TRBV11-2,CASSGLGALNYGYTF
TRBJ2-3,TRBD2,TRBV4-1,CASSQDPPAGVPDTQYF
TRBJ2-7,TRBD2,TRBV4-1,CASSHPPRGGYEQYF
TRBJ2-6,TRBD2,TRBV19,CASKAYGGFSGANVLTF
TRBJ1-5,NA,TRBV5-6,CASSLYRVGQPQHF
TRBJ2-7,TRBD1,TRBV2,CASSEGDRVVQYF
TRBJ2-5,NA,TRBV9,CASSAGTTQETQYF
TRBJ1-5,NA,TRBV6-6,CASSYIPDQPQHF
TRBJ2-7,NA,TRBV29-1,CSLPWGLILYEQYF
TRBJ2-1,TRBD2,TRBV6-5,CASSRLAGGYNEQFF
TRBJ1-2,NA,TRBV29-1,CSVVGGPGEANYGYTF
TRBJ1-4,TRBD1,TRBV7-9,CASSLQGAGEKLFF
TRBJ2-1,TRBD2,TRBV6-4,CASRRLAGYNEQFF
TRBJ2-7,TRBD2,TRBV10-3,CAITGLVGTGEQYF
TRBJ2-3,TRBD2,TRBV7-9,CASSPPSGTSTDTQYF
TRBJ1-1,TRBD1,TRBV28,CASSLGGQGLVAFF
TRBJ1-5,NA,TRBV7-8,CASSLRRQAKDSNQPQHF
TRBJ2-7,TRBD2,TRBV7-8,CASSLDRLAIEDEQYF
TRBJ1-2,TRBD1,TRBV6-5,CASKRRDSSAKGYTF
TRBJ1-4,TRBD1,TRBV9,CASSVGTGKPRNEKLFF
TRBJ2-1,TRBD1,TRBV10-3,CAIQPSDRVDEQFF
TRBJ1-2,NA,TRBV6-6,CASSLFDTDNYGYTF
TRBJ2-3,NA,TRBV19,CASSPQSHDTQYF
TRBJ2-7,TRBD1,TRBV29-1,CSVARDRDYEQYF
TRBJ2-7,NA,TRBV23-1,CASSQSSGVQTNEQYF
TRBJ1-5,NA,TRBV19,CASSMLGGNPAISPQHF
TRBJ2-1,NA,TRBV6-1,CASSEPFALVGSGVNEQFF
TRBJ2-4,TRBD1,TRBV5-6,CASSPKGQGGGIQYF
TRBJ2-1,NA,TRBV2,CASSGLAYNEQFF
TRBJ2-3,TRBD1,TRBV4-3,CASSQIPTGEATDTQYF